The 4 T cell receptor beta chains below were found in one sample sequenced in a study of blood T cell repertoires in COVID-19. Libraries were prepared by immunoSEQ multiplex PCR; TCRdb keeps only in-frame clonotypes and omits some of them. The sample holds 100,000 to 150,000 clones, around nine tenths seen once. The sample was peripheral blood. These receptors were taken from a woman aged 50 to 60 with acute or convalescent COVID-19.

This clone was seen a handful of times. CDR3 sequence reads: CASSSGTDYQPQHF. In DNA form, the CDR3 reads TGTGCCAGCAGCTCCGGGACAGACTATCAGCCCCAGCATTTT. The gene calls are TRBV7-8 and TRBJ1-5; 7 bases fit TRBD1. Germline loops: CDR1 SGHVS, CDR2 FQNEAQ. With 4 bases clipped from V and 5 bases from J, the junction kept 5 bases outside the gene matches. The CDR3 is made up of 14 amino acids.

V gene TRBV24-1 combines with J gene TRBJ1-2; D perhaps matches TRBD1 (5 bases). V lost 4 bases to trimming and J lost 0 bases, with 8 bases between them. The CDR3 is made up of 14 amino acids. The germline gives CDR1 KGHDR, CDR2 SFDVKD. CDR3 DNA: TGTGCCACCAGTGAGGCGGGACCTAACTATGGCTACACCTTC. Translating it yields CATSEAGPNYGYTF.

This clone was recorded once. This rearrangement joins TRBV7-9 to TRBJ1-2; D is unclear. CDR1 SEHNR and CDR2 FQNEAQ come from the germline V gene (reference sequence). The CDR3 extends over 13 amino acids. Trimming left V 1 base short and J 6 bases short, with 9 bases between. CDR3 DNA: TGTGCCAGCAGCTTAGGAGCAGGTCATGGCTACACCTTC. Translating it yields CASSLGAGHGYTF.

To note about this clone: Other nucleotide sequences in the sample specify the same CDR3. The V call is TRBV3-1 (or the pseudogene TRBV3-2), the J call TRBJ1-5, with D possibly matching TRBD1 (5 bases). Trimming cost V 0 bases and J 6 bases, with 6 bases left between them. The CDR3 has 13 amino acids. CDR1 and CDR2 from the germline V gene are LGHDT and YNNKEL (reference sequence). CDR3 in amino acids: CASSQEGGQPQHF. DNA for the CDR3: TGTGCCAGCAGCCAAGAGGGGGGTCAGCCCCAGCATTTT.